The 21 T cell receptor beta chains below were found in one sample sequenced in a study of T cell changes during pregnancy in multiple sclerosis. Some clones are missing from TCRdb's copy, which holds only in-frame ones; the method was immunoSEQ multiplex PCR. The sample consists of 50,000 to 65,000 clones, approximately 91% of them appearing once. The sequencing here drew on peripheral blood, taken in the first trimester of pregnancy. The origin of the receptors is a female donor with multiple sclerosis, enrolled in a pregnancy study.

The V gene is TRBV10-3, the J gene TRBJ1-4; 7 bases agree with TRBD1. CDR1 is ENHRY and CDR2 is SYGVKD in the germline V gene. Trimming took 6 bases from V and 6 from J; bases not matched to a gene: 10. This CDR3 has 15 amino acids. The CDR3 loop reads CAIRQEKGTDEKLFF. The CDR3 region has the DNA TGTGCCATCAGACAAGAGAAGGGGACAGATGAAAAACTGTTTTTT.

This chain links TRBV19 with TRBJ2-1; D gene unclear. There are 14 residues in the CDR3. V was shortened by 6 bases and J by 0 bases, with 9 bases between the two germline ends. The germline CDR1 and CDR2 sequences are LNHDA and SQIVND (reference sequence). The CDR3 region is CASSGLSSYNEQFF. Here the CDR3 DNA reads TGTGCCAGTAGCGGGTTGAGCTCCTACAATGAGCAGTTCTTC. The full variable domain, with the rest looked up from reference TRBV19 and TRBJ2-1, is DGGITQSPKYLFRKEGQNVTLSCEQNLNHDAMYWYRQDPGQGLRLIYYSQIVNDFQKGDIAEGYSVSREKKESFPLTVTSAQKNPTAFYLCASSGLSSYNEQFFGPGTRLTVL.

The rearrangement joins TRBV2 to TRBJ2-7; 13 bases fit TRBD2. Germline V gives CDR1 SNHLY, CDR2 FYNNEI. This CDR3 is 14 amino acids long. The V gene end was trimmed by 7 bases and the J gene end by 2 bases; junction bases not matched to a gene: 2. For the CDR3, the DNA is TGTGCCAGCAAGGGACTAGCGGGACCCTACGAGCAGTACTTC. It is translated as CASKGLAGPYEQYF.

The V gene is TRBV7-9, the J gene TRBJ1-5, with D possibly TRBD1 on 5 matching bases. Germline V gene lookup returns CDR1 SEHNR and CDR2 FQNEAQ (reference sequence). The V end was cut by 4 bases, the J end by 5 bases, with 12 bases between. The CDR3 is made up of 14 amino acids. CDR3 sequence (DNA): TGTGCCAGCAGCTCGGGAGGGACGCATCAGCCCCAGCATTTT. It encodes CASSSGGTHQPQHF.

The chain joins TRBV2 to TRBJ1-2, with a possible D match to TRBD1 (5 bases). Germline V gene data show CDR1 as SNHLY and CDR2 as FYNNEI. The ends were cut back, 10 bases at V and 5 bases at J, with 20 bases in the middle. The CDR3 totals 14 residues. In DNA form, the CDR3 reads TGTGCCAAAGGGCGGGCTGTCCGGGGGTATGGCTACACCTTC. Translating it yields CAKGRAVRGYGYTF. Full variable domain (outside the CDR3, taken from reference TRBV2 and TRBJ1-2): EPEVTQTPSHQVTQMGQEVILRCVPISNHLYFYWYRQILGQKVEFLVSFYNNEISEKSEIFDDQFSVERPDGSNFTLKIRSTKLEDSAMYFCAKGRAVRGYGYTFGSGTRLTVV.

The CDR3 protein is CSVAGLAGGPTTDTQYF. CDR3 sequence (DNA): TGCAGCGTTGCAGGGCTAGCGGGAGGGCCGACCACAGATACGCAGTATTTT. The chain recombines TRBV29-1 with TRBJ2-3; TRBD2 aligns across 12 bases. After removal of 4 bases from V and 2 bases from J, the junction contained 10 bases not matched to a gene. This CDR3 has 17 amino acids. The germline gives CDR1 SQVTM, CDR2 ANQGSEA.

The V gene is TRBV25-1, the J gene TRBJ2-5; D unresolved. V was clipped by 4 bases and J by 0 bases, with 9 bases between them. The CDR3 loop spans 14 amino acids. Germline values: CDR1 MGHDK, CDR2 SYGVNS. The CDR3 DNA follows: TGTGCCAGCAGTGTGTTAGACAACCAAGAGACCCAGTACTTC. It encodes CASSVLDNQETQYF.

For the CDR3, the DNA is TGTGCCATCAGTGTCCCCCCGGGACTAGCGTTGAGTGAGCAGTTCTTC. Translation: CAISVPPGLALSEQFF. The V call is TRBV10-3, the J call TRBJ2-1; TRBD2 matches 10 bases. V lost 4 bases, J lost 9 bases, and 12 bases stayed unmatched. This CDR3 is 16 amino acids long. The V gene's germline CDR1 is ENHRY and CDR2 SYGVKD.

The CDR3 DNA is TGTGCCAGCAGTTCGACCCTAGCGAGGAGCTCCTACGAGCAGTACTTC. It codes for CASSSTLARSSYEQYF. The chain is built from TRBV6-5 and TRBJ2-7; a weak D match, TRBD2 (6 bases). CDR1 MNHEY and CDR2 SVGAGI come from the germline V gene. Trimming pared 4 bases from V and 0 bases from J, leaving 16 bases between. The CDR3 has 16 amino acids.

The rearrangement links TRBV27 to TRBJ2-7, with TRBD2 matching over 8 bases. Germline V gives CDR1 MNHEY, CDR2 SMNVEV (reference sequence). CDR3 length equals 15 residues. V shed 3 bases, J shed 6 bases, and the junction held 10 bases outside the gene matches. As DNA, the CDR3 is TGTGCCAGCAGTTTCAAACCGGGACTAGGTGGCGAGCAGTACTTC. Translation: CASSFKPGLGGEQYF.

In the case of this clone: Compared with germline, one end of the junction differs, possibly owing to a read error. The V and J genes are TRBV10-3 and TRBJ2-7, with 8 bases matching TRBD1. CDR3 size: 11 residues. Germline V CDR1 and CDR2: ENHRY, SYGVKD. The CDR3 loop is CAISDPGQAKF. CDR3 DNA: TGTGCCATCAGTGATCCGGGACAGGCTAAGTTC.

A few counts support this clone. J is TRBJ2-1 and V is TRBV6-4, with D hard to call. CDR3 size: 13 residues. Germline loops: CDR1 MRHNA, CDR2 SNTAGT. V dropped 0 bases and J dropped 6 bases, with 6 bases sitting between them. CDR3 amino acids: CASSDSERNEQFF. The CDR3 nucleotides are TGTGCCAGCAGTGACTCAGAGCGCAATGAGCAGTTCTTC.

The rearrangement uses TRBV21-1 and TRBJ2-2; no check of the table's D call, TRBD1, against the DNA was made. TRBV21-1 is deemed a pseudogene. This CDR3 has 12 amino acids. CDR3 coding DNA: TGTGCCAGCAACAGGGAAACCGGGGAGCTGTTTTTT. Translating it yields CASNRETGELFF.

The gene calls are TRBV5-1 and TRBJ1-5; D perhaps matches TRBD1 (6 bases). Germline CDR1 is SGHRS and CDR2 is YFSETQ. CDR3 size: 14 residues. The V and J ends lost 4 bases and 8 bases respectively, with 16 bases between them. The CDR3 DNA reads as TGCGCCAGCAGCCCCACAGGGCGCTGGGAGCCCCAGCATTTT. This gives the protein CASSPTGRWEPQHF.

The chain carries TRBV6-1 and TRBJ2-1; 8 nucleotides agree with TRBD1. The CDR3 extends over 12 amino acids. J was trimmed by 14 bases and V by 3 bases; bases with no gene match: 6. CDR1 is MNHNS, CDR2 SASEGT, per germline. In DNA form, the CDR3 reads TGTGCCAGCAGTGAGTTGGACAGGGAAAAGTTCTTC. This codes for CASSELDREKFF.

The CDR3 reads CASSSGQGGELFF. The CDR3 DNA reads as TGTGCCAGCAGCTCGGGACAGGGGGGGGAGCTGTTTTTT. The V gene is TRBV7-9, the J gene TRBJ2-2, with TRBD1 matching 10 bases. Trimming removed 4 bases from V and 8 bases from J; junction bases left unmatched: 1. Germline CDR1 SEHNR, CDR2 FQNEAQ (reference sequence). The CDR3 length is 13 residues.

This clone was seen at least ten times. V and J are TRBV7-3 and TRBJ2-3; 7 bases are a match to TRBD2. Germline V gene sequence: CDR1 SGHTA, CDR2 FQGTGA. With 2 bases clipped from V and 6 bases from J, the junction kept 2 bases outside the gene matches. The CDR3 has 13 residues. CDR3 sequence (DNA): TGTGCCAGCAGCTTACGGGGAGGGGATACGCAGTATTTT. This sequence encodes CASSLRGGDTQYF.

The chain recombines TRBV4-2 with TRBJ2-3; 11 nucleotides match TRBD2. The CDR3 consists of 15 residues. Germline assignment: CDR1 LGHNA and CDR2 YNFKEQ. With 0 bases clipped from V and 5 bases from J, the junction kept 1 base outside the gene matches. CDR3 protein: CASSQEGLAEDTQYF. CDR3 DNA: TGTGCCAGCAGCCAAGAGGGACTAGCGGAAGATACGCAGTATTTT.

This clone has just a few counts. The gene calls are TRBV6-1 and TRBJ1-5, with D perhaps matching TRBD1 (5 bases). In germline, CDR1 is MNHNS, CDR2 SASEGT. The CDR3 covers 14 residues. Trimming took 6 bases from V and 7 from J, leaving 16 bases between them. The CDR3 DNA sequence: TGTGCCAGCAGCCGAAGGCAGGGTTTGCAGCCCCAGCATTTT. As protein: CASSRRQGLQPQHF.

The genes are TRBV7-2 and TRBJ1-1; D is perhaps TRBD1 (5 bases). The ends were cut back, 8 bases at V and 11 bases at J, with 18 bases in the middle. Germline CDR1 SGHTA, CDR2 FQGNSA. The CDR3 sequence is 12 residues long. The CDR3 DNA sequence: TGTGCCAGCCACCCCCGTGACAGATCGGCTTTCTTT. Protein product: CASHPRDRSAFF.

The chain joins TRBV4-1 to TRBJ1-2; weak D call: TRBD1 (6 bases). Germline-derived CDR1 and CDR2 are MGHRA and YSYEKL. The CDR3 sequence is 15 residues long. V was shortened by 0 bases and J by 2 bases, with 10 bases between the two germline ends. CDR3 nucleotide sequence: TGCGCCAGCAGCCAAGATAGGCAGGGGAACTATGGCTACACCTTC. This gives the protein CASSQDRQGNYGYTF.